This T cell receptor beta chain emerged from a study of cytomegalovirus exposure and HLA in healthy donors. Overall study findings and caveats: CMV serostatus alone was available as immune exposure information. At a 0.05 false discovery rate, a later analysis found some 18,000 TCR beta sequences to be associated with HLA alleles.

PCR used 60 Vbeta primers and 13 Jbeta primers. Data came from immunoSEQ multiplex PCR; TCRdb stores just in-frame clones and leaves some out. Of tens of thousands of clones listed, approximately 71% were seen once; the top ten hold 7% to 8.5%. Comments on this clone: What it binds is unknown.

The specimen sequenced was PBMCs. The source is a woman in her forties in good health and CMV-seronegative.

This chain's CDR3 is CASSLYRAPLNEQFF. The CDR3 bases are TGTGCCAGCAGTCTGTACAGGGCCCCTCTGAATGAGCAGTTCTTC. The chain is built from TRBV2 and TRBJ2-1, with a possible D match to TRBD1 (6 bases). Germline loops: CDR1 SNHLY, CDR2 FYNNEI. Trimming removed 5 bases at V and 7 bases at J, with 18 bases between. The CDR3 covers 15 residues.